Sequencing of this TCR beta chain was carried out in a study of cytomegalovirus exposure and HLA in healthy donors. Study results and limitations: The later analysis indicated that the majority of CMV-associated TCR beta chains appeared HLA-restricted. Reportedly, diagnosis of cytomegalovirus status by the classifier showed high specificity and sensitivity. Some V segments could not be told apart, so they were left out, TRBV6-2 and TRBV6-3 among them.

It was with 60 Vbeta and 13 Jbeta primers that the PCR ran. Clones were sequenced by immunoSEQ multiplex PCR, and TCRdb holds only the in-frame ones, with some missing. The table shows around 250,000 clones, with about nine tenths occurring only once. V dropped 8 bases and J dropped 8; count of bases not matched to a gene: 11. The CDR3 length is 15 residues. Germline-derived CDR1 and CDR2 are SNHLY and FYNNEI. The donors gave bone marrow, and they were healthy. This clone was seen a single time. No antigen is known for it. The specimen was PBMCs. This sequence joins TRBV2 and TRBJ1-4; TRBD1 matches at 10 bases. This TCR derives from a girl between 2 and 10 years old in good health and CMV-seronegative. The CDR3 DNA reads TGTGCCAGCGACCTCCTCGGGACAGGGGTGGAAAAACTGTTTTTT. Translating it yields CASDLLGTGVEKLFF.